Described below is a single T cell receptor (beta chain) sequence and its context. A second PCR, run for roughly 7 to 12 cycles, used a sample-barcoded 5' primer plus a J-beta primer mix. TCRdb used MiXCR to reprocess the 5' RACE reads, holding one entry per CDR3 protein. The sample includes some 880,000 distinct CDR3 sequences, about 37% seen only once; the top ten take 10% to 15%. This sample was included in a study of blood T cells in healthy people across ages. Germline CDR1 reads GTSNPN; CDR2 reads SVGIG (reference sequence). The CDR3 is made up of 11 amino acids. Trimming left V 3 bases short and J 7 bases short, with 9 bases between.

The chain combines TRBV30 with TRBJ1-1, with D hard to call. The TCR was taken from a man aged 18-30 years in good health. Input material: blood. The CDR3 loop is CAWSGTIEAFF. The DNA of the CDR3 is TGTGCCTGGAGCGGAACCATTGAAGCTTTCTTT.